This is a list of T cell receptor beta chains from one sample in a study of PD-1 blockade in classical Hodgkin lymphoma. TCRdb keeps only in-frame clones here, not all; method: immunoSEQ multiplex PCR. The sample has approximately 39,000 clones, about 80% seen once. The sequenced sample was peripheral blood mononuclear cells (PBMCs), obtained before the fourth cycle of nivolumab. The receptors were gathered from a human donor with classical Hodgkin lymphoma. Each CDR3 is given with its conserved first and last residue. A D gene is named only where the DNA matches it firmly. Clone size is shown for a subset of rows, as once, few, many or a class of expanded clone.

CDR3 DNA: TGTGCCAGCAGCTTGGGCCAGCCCAATAGGGACTACACCTTC; CDR3 protein: CASSLGQPNRDYTF; CDR3 length: 14; V gene: TRBV5-6; J gene: TRBJ1-2; clone size: -; D gene: -
CDR3 DNA: TGCGCCAGCAGCGAAGCAGGGCCTGCTAACTATGGCTACACCTTC; CDR3 protein: CASSEAGPANYGYTF; CDR3 length: 15; V gene: TRBV5-1; J gene: TRBJ1-2; clone size: once; D gene: -
CDR3 DNA: TGTGCCAGTACCCCGAGGCTGGGACCTATCACAGATACGCAGTATTTT; CDR3 protein: CASTPRLGPITDTQYF; CDR3 length: 16; V gene: TRBV19; J gene: TRBJ2-3; clone size: -; D gene: -
CDR3 DNA: TGTGCCAGCAGTCCCCGCGAGGTCAATTCACCCCTCCACTTT; CDR3 protein: CASSPREVNSPLHF; CDR3 length: 14; V gene: TRBV27; J gene: TRBJ1-6; clone size: few; D gene: -
CDR3 DNA: TGTGCCAGCAGCTTGGCAGGGCCGGGTGGGTCACCCCTCCACTTT; CDR3 protein: CASSLAGPGGSPLHF; CDR3 length: 15; V gene: TRBV5-6; J gene: TRBJ1-6; clone size: -; D gene: -
CDR3 DNA: TGTGCCAGTAGTATGCGACTAGCTGACGTTTACGAGCAGTACTTC; CDR3 protein: CASSMRLADVYEQYF; CDR3 length: 15; V gene: TRBV19; J gene: TRBJ2-7; clone size: -; D gene: TRBD2
CDR3 DNA: TGTGCCAGTAGTATAGGGCTAGCGGGGGGTCAAGAGACCCAGTACTTC; CDR3 protein: CASSIGLAGGQETQYF; CDR3 length: 16; V gene: TRBV19; J gene: TRBJ2-5; clone size: few; D gene: TRBD2
CDR3 DNA: TGCGCCAGCGCGACAGAGCTTTCTGGAAACACCATATATTTT; CDR3 protein: CASATELSGNTIYF; CDR3 length: 14; V gene: TRBV5-1; J gene: TRBJ1-3; clone size: -; D gene: -
CDR3 DNA: TGTGCCAGCAGCTTAGCGGGGGCTGGGGCCAACGTCCTGACTTTC; CDR3 protein: CASSLAGAGANVLTF; CDR3 length: 15; V gene: TRBV7-9; J gene: TRBJ2-6; clone size: -; D gene: -
CDR3 DNA: TGTGCCAGCAGCTCCCCCGGGACAGGGACTGAAAAACTGTTTTTT; CDR3 protein: CASSSPGTGTEKLFF; CDR3 length: 15; V gene: TRBV5-4; J gene: TRBJ1-4; clone size: -; D gene: TRBD1
CDR3 DNA: TGTGCCAGCAGCTTAGCCCCCAATCAGCCCCAGCATTTT; CDR3 protein: CASSLAPNQPQHF; CDR3 length: 13; V gene: TRBV7-6; J gene: TRBJ1-5; clone size: once; D gene: -
CDR3 DNA: TGTGCCAGCAGCTCAGGACCGGGACACCTCCAAGAGACCCAGTACTTC; CDR3 protein: CASSSGPGHLQETQYF; CDR3 length: 16; V gene: TRBV7-8; J gene: TRBJ2-5; clone size: -; D gene: -
CDR3 DNA: TGTGCCATCAGTGAGAGGTCGCAGGGAGAAAGATACGAGCAGTACTTC; CDR3 protein: CAISERSQGERYEQYF; CDR3 length: 16; V gene: TRBV10-3; J gene: TRBJ2-7; clone size: -; D gene: -
CDR3 DNA: TGTGCCAGTACTCATTCGGGACAGGCTTCCTACGAGCAGTACTTC; CDR3 protein: CASTHSGQASYEQYF; CDR3 length: 15; V gene: TRBV19; J gene: TRBJ2-7; clone size: few; D gene: TRBD1
CDR3 DNA: TGTGCCAGTAAAGGACAGGGCAATCAGCCCCAGCATTTT; CDR3 protein: CASKGQGNQPQHF; CDR3 length: 13; V gene: TRBV19; J gene: TRBJ1-5; clone size: -; D gene: TRBD1
CDR3 DNA: TGTGCCAGCTCACCGGGGCCGGAGCAGCCCCAGCATTTT; CDR3 protein: CASSPGPEQPQHF; CDR3 length: 13; V gene: TRBV18; J gene: TRBJ1-5; clone size: -; D gene: -
CDR3 DNA: TGCAGTGCCAGCCGGTCTACCGAGCAGTACTTC; CDR3 protein: CSASRSTEQYF; CDR3 length: 11; V gene: TRBV20-1; J gene: TRBJ2-7; clone size: -; D gene: -
CDR3 DNA: TGTGCCAGCAGCGCAGGGGGCGGCACTGAAGCTTTCTTT; CDR3 protein: CASSAGGGTEAFF; CDR3 length: 13; V gene: TRBV7-9; J gene: TRBJ1-1; clone size: -; D gene: TRBD1
CDR3 DNA: TGCGCCAGCAGGGACGGATACTCTTCCTACGAGCAGTACTTC; CDR3 protein: CASRDGYSSYEQYF; CDR3 length: 14; V gene: TRBV5-1; J gene: TRBJ2-7; clone size: -; D gene: -